These 25 T cell receptor beta chains were all obtained from the same sample, sequenced in a study of tumor-infiltrating lymphocytes in oesophageal squamous cell carcinoma. TCRdb processed the PCR reads anew with MiXCR; each CDR3 protein has one entry. Seen here are under 20,000 distinct CDR3 sequences, roughly 42% observed once, and the top ten hold under 30%. Input material: esophageal tumor tissue. The source of these receptors is a male donor with esophageal squamous cell carcinoma.

The chain has TRBV7-2 and TRBJ2-5, with D perhaps matching TRBD1 (7 bases). Germline-derived CDR1 and CDR2 are SGHTA and FQGNSA. This CDR3 contains 14 residues. With 2 bases removed from V and 4 bases from J, the gap between germline ends came to 11 bases. The CDR3: CASSLQGGGETQYF. CDR3 nucleotides: TGTGCCAGCAGCTTACAGGGGGGTGGAGAGACCCAGTACTTC.

This clonotype came up a few times. J is TRBJ1-1 and V is TRBV6-2 or TRBV6-3, with D possibly TRBD1 on 6 matching bases. V gave up 6 bases and J gave up 1 base, with 12 bases separating them. The CDR3 loop spans 14 amino acids. Germline values: CDR1 MNHEY, CDR2 SVGEGT. The CDR3 coding sequence is TGTGCCAGCAGCCTCGACAGGCAGAACACTGAAGCTTTCTTT. It encodes CASSLDRQNTEAFF.

This clonotype has at least ten counts. Since a much larger clone is just one base distant, this may be a read error. The gene calls are TRBV12-3 or TRBV12-4 and TRBJ2-5; 10 bases align to TRBD1. The junction had 5 bases not matched to a gene; V was cut back by 5 bases and J by 11 bases. CDR3 length: 12 amino acids. The CDR3 bases are TGTGCCAGCAGTGGGACAGGGGATGAGCAGTACTTC. This gives the protein CASSGTGDEQYF.

The chain combines TRBV6-6 with TRBJ2-5; 8 nucleotides match TRBD2. The DNA end favors TRBJ2-7, so the J call may be wrong. There are 17 residues in the CDR3. Germline V gives CDR1 MNHNY, CDR2 SVGAGI (reference sequence). As DNA, the CDR3 is TGTGCCAGCAGTTCCCCGCCCCTAAGCGGGAGTTCCTACGAGCAGTACTTC. It codes for CASSSPPLSGSSYEQYF.

The rearrangement links TRBV7-4 to TRBJ2-7; the match to TRBD2 covers 8 bases. Germline values: CDR1 SGHVT, CDR2 SQSDAQ. The CDR3 spans 14 residues. V gave up 5 bases and J gave up 2 bases; unmatched junction bases: 5. The CDR3 spells CASSRGGLTYEQYF. CDR3 nucleotides: TGTGCCAGCAGCCGGGGGGGTCTTACCTACGAGCAGTACTTC.

This chain uses TRBV24-1 with TRBJ2-6, with 8 bases lining up with TRBD1. V shed 4 bases and J 0 bases; nucleotides not matched to a gene: 7. CDR3 size: 18 residues. Germline V gene lookup returns CDR1 KGHDR and CDR2 SFDVKD. CDR3 DNA: TGTGCCACCAGTGAGCCCGACAGGGGACTCTCTGGGGCCAACGTCCTGACTTTC. Protein: CATSEPDRGLSGANVLTF.

The genes are TRBV6-1 and TRBJ2-3; TRBD2 aligns across 8 bases. Germline V gives CDR1 MNHNS, CDR2 SASEGT. The V segment lost 5 bases and the J segment 4 bases; nucleotides outside the gene matches: 5. The CDR3 is made up of 14 amino acids. CDR3 sequence (DNA): TGTGCCAGCAGTTATCGGGGGGGGGCAGATACGCAGTATTTT. Translated, it gives CASSYRGGADTQYF.

This clonotype is classed as medium-sized (0.01 to 0.1%). This chain uses TRBV7-6 with TRBJ2-3; TRBD1 agrees at 9 bases. CDR3 size: 15 residues. In germline, CDR1 is SGHVS, CDR2 FNYEAQ. J was trimmed by 9 bases and V by 5 bases; bases with no gene match: 12. The DNA of the CDR3 is TGTGCCAGCAGCCCGTCCCGGGACAGGGTAGCCACGCAGTATTTT. This sequence encodes CASSPSRDRVATQYF.

The rearrangement links TRBV6-2 or TRBV6-3 to TRBJ2-7; the match to TRBD1 covers 10 bases. V lost 6 bases and J lost 5; bases outside the gene matches: 4. The CDR3 is made up of 13 amino acids. Germline V CDR1 and CDR2: MNHEY, SVGEGT. DNA of the CDR3: TGTGCCAGCAGCAGACAGGGGGCCAACGAGCAGTACTTC. It translates to CASSRQGANEQYF.

J is TRBJ2-1 and V is TRBV28; the D gene is possibly TRBD1 (5 bases). The J call is in doubt because the DNA end fits TRBJ2-5 better. CDR1 and CDR2 from the germline V gene are MDHEN and SYDVKM. The CDR3 contains 16 residues. The CDR3 sequence: CASIRAQSDRHETQYF. CDR3 DNA: TGTGCCAGCATCCGCGCCCAATCCGACAGACATGAGACCCAGTACTTC.

Ten or more counts support this clonotype. The V call is TRBV6-1, the J call TRBJ2-3; 11 positions match TRBD2. The germline CDR1 and CDR2 sequences are MNHNS and SASEGT. V dropped 6 bases and J dropped 3; count of bases not matched to a gene: 5. This CDR3 spans 15 amino acids. The CDR3 spells CASSDLAGGTDTQYF. CDR3 coding DNA: TGTGCCAGCAGCGACTTAGCGGGAGGGACAGATACGCAGTATTTT.

V is TRBV11-2 and J is TRBJ2-3; D may match TRBD1 or TRBD2 (5 bases each). The J call may be wrong; the DNA end is better matched by TRBJ2-1. CDR1 and CDR2 (germline): SGHAT, FQNNGV. This CDR3 has 18 amino acids. CDR3 nucleotide sequence: TGTGCCAGCAGCTTCCAAACCTCACCTTGGTTGGACCAAGGGACCCAGTTCTTC. This encodes CASSFQTSPWLDQGTQFF.

This clonotype qualifies as medium-sized. Because the CDR3 is missing its conserved closing phenylalanine or tryptophan, this is likely a read error. It is unclear where the CDR3 begins or ends on the DNA, so no DNA is shown, and the CDR3 is as TCRdb lists it. This chain joins TRBV10-3 and TRBJ2-7; whether TRBD2, the table's D call, matches the DNA was not checked. The CDR3 is 15 residues long, ends included. CDR1 and CDR2 (germline): ENHRY, SYGVKD. The CDR3 reads CAIRSGDAIGYTFGS.

The chain joins TRBV12-5 to TRBJ2-7, with unresolved D. The CDR3 contains 16 residues. Trimming removed 0 bases from V and 4 bases from J, with 16 bases in between. Germline assignment: CDR1 LGHNT and CDR2 FRNRAP. DNA of the CDR3: TGTGCTAGTGGTTTGGTACGCATGACCCCTAATTACGAGCAGTACTTC. Protein: CASGLVRMTPNYEQYF.

This clonotype was observed many times. The genes are TRBV12-3 or TRBV12-4 and TRBJ1-2; unclear D gene. This CDR3 region has 13 residues. The V end was cut by 1 base, the J end by 4 bases, with 7 bases between. For the CDR3, the DNA is TGTGCCAGCAGTTTAGAGCCGGGCTATGGCTACACCTTC. Its protein is CASSLEPGYGYTF.

The chain recombines TRBV7-4 with TRBJ1-1; D is possibly TRBD2 (6 bases). The end of the DNA fits TRBJ2-2 better, so the J call may be wrong. CDR3 size: 16 residues. Germline V gene data show CDR1 as SGHVT and CDR2 as SQSDAQ. The CDR3 here is CASNPAGRINTGELFF. Written as DNA, the CDR3 is TGTGCCAGCAACCCCGCGGGGCGGATTAACACCGGGGAGCTGTTTTTT.

J is TRBJ1-1 and V is TRBV4-1; no clear D gene. The CDR3 extends over 15 amino acids. The germline gives CDR1 MGHRA, CDR2 YSYEKL. Deletions cut 3 bases from V and 2 bases from J, with 13 bases between. In DNA, the CDR3 is TGCGCCAGCAGCCAGAATCCCCGCATTAACACTGAAGCTTTCTTT. Its translation is CASSQNPRINTEAFF.

This clonotype came up once. The V gene is TRBV11-3, the J gene TRBJ2-6; 7 nucleotides align to TRBD1. The better agreement between TRBJ2-1 and the DNA end casts doubt on the J call. The CDR3 length is 16 residues. Germline values: CDR1 SGHNT, CDR2 YENEEA. CDR3 sequence: CASSLDGQGVGNEQFF. The CDR3, as DNA: TGTGCCAGCAGCTTAGATGGGCAGGGGGTCGGGAATGAGCAGTTCTTC.

The chain is built from TRBV7-2 and TRBJ2-1; D gene unclear. Trimming took off 2 bases at V and 11 bases at J, with 10 bases between the two ends. The CDR3 extends over 12 amino acids. Germline V CDR1 and CDR2: SGHTA, FQGNSA. CDR3 DNA sequence: TGTGCCAGCAGCTTACTCGGGCCCCAGCAGTTCTTC. This translates into CASSLLGPQQFF.

The chain carries TRBV6-4 and TRBJ2-3, with 7 bases lining up with TRBD2. Per the germline V gene, CDR1 is MRHNA and CDR2 is SNTAGT. The V gene end was trimmed by 2 bases and the J gene end by 2 bases; junction bases not matched to a gene: 4. The CDR3 has 15 amino acids. The CDR3 nucleotides are TGTGCCAGCAGTGACGGGGAGGGAGACACAGATACGCAGTATTTT. It yields the protein CASSDGEGDTDTQYF.

This clonotype is medium-sized by share. The chain employs TRBV7-8 and TRBJ2-1; D is uncertain. Germline V gene lookup returns CDR1 SGHVS and CDR2 FQNEAQ. The CDR3 length is 20 residues. The V end was cut by 0 bases, the J end by 3 bases, with 24 bases between. The CDR3 nucleotides read TGTGCCAGCAGCTTAGCGTATCCGACGGGCCAAGGTGACAACTACAATGAGCAGTTCTTC. Amino acids: CASSLAYPTGQGDNYNEQFF.

This clonotype occurred many times. The chain uses TRBV6-6 and TRBJ2-5; D not resolved. From germline, CDR1 is MNHNY and CDR2 SVGAGI (reference sequence). This CDR3 region has 13 residues. V dropped 0 bases and J dropped 5 bases, with 7 bases sitting between them. DNA for the CDR3: TGTGCCAGCAGTTACTCGACCGGGGAGACCCAGTACTTC. Its translation: CASSYSTGETQYF.

This clonotype is labeled as medium-sized. The chain is built from TRBV7-9 and TRBJ2-1; 9 bases match TRBD2. Trimming cost V 4 bases and J 9 bases; bases outside gene matches: 7. Germline V gene data show CDR1 as SEHNR and CDR2 as FQNEAQ (reference sequence). The CDR3 extends over 14 amino acids. The CDR3 nucleotides read TGTGCCAGCAGCTCATTAGCGGGAGTTCGTGAGCAGTTCTTC. Translated: CASSSLAGVREQFF.

The sample holds many counts of this clonotype. This sequence joins TRBV7-3 and TRBJ1-1; D remains unclear. In germline, CDR1 is SGHTA, CDR2 FQGTGA. V lost 5 bases and J lost 1, with 8 bases in between. The CDR3 consists of 13 residues. The CDR3 reads CASSPRGNTEAFF. CDR3 bases: TGTGCCAGCAGCCCCCGTGGGAACACTGAAGCTTTCTTT.

This chain connects TRBV6-1 to TRBJ2-5; no firm D call. The J call may be wrong; the DNA end is better matched by TRBJ2-1. CDR1 and CDR2 from the germline V gene are MNHNS and SASEGT. This CDR3 has 12 residues. The CDR3 nucleotides are TGTGCCAGCATCTCGGTTTACAATGAGCAGTTCTTC. Amino acid sequence: CASISVYNEQFF.